This note documents a single TCR beta chain sequence. No antigen is known for it. A sample-barcoded 5' primer and a J-beta primer mix were used in a second PCR of roughly 7 to 11 cycles. Sequencing of every sample gave 3 million or more CDR3-containing paired-end reads. TCRdb fed the 5' RACE reads into MiXCR, producing one record per CDR3 protein. The sample yields 650,000 to 700,000 distinct CDR3 sequences, around 50% seen once. This entry comes from a study of blood T cells in healthy people across ages. Isolated PBMCs totaled at least 6.5 million in each sample. Germline CDR1 is SGHTA and CDR2 is FQGTGA. Trimming took 0 bases from V and 2 from J, leaving 3 bases between them. The CDR3 length is 13 residues. General observations from the study: Per million T cells, TCR beta diversity dropped roughly linearly as age increased. In long-lived donors, naive CD4+ cell counts and diversity exceeded those of aged donors.

The material sequenced was blood. The TCR comes from a woman aged 80 or over in good health. This chain joins TRBV7-3 and TRBJ2-3; no definite D call. The CDR3 region is CASSLTHTDTQYF. CDR3 DNA: TGTGCCAGCAGCTTAACTCACACAGATACGCAGTATTTT.